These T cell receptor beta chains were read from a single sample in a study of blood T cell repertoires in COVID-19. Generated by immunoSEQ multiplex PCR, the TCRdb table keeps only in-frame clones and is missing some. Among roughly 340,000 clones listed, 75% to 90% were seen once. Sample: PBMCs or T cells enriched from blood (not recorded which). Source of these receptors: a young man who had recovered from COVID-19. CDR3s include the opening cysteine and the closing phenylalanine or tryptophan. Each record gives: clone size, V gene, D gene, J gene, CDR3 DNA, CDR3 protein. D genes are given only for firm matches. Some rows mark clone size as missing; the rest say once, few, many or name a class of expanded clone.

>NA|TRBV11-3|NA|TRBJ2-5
TGTGCCAGCAGCTTAGGTCGAGAGACCCAGTACTTC
CASSLGRETQYF
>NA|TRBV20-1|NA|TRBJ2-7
TGCAGTGCTCCGGACAGCTACGAGCAGTACTTC
CSAPDSYEQYF
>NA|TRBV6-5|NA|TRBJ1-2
TGTGCCAGCAAGGACAGAAACTATGGCTACACCTTC
CASKDRNYGYTF
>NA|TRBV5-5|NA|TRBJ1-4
TGTGCCAGCAGCTGGGGTTCAGGGCTGGGTGAAAAACTGTTTTTT
CASSWGSGLGEKLFF
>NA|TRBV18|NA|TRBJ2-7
TGTGCCAGCTCACCGGGCAGCTCCTACGAGCAGTACTTC
CASSPGSSYEQYF
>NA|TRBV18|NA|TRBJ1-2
TGTGCCAGCTCACCCCTGGGCGGGGGGGCGTCGAATGGCTACACCTTC
CASSPLGGGASNGYTF
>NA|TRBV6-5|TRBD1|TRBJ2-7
TGTGCCAGCAGAGCACGACAGGGGGCCTCCTACGAGCAGTACTTC
CASRARQGASYEQYF
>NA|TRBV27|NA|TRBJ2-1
TGTGCCAGCAGTGCGGTCCTCGCGGGATACAATGAGCAGTTCTTC
CASSAVLAGYNEQFF
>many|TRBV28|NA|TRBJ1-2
TGTGCCAGCACTGGGGGGTTTGGCTACACCTTC
CASTGGFGYTF
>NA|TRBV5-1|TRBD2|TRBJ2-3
TGCGCCAGCAGCTTGAGAGGTAGCGGGGCGGGAGATACGCAGTATTTT
CASSLRGSGAGDTQYF
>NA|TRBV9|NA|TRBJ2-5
TGTGCCAGCAGCGAGGGGCCTAGGACAGACCAAGAGACCCAGTACTTC
CASSEGPRTDQETQYF
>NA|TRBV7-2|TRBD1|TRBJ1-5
TGTGCCAGCAGCCCCGGACAGGGGAATCAGCCCCAGCATTTT
CASSPGQGNQPQHF
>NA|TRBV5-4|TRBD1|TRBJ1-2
TGTGCCAGCAGCTTGGGGACAGGAATACCAAACTATGGCTACACCTTC
CASSLGTGIPNYGYTF
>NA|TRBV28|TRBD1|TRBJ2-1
TGTGCCAGCAGTTTCACAGGGGCCTACACCTACAATGAGCAGTTCTTC
CASSFTGAYTYNEQFF
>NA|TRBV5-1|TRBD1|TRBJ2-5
TGCGCCAGCAGCTCCGACAGGGGATTGTACCAAGAGACCCAGTACTTC
CASSSDRGLYQETQYF
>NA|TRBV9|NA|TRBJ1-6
TGTGCCAGCGGTGGCGGAGAGTATAATTCACCCCTCCACTTT
CASGGGEYNSPLHF
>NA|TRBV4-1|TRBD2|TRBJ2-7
TGCGCCAGCAGCGAAAGAAATTTGGGGGGGACCTACGAGCAGTACTTC
CASSERNLGGTYEQYF
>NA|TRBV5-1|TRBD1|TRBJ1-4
TGCGCCAGCAGGGACAGGCATGAAAAACTGTTTTTT
CASRDRHEKLFF
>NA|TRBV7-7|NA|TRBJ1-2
TGTGCCAGCAGCTTAGGCCCCCAGGGGAACTATGGCTACACCTTC
CASSLGPQGNYGYTF
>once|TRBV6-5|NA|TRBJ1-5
TGTGCCAGCAGCTTCCGGGAAGGAAGCAATCAGCCCCAGCATTTT
CASSFREGSNQPQHF
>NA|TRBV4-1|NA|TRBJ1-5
TGCGCCAGCAGCCAAACCCCCCCAGGCAATCAGCCCCAGCATTTT
CASSQTPPGNQPQHF
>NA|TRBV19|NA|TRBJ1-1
TGTGCCAGTAGTTCTCAAACAACCCAGGGGAAGACTGAAGCTTTCTTT
CASSSQTTQGKTEAFF
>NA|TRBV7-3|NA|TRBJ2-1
TGTGCCAGCAGCTTAACCCTGTCCCTGTTCAATGAGCAGTTCTTC
CASSLTLSLFNEQFF
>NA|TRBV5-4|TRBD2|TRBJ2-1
TGTGCCATCCATTCTAGCGGGGGCTCCTACAATGAGCAGTTCTTC
CAIHSSGGSYNEQFF
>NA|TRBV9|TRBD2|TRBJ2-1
TGTGCCAGCAGCGCCGGGACTAGCGGGGTCTACAATGAGCAGTTCTTC
CASSAGTSGVYNEQFF
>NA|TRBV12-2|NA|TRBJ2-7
TGTGCAAGTCTAAGCTGGGAGAACTACGAGCAGTACTTC
CASLSWENYEQYF
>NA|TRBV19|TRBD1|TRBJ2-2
TGTGCCAGTAGTATGGTGGGGACAGGGAGTCTGGCCGGGGAGCTGTTTTTT
CASSMVGTGSLAGELFF
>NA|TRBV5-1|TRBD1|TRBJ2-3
TGCGCCAGCAGCCCGGGACAGGTGGGTGGAGGTACGCAGTATTTT
CASSPGQVGGGTQYF
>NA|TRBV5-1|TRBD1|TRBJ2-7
TGCGCCAGCAGTCCGATCAGAGACAGGGGAGGAGATAGCTCCTACGAGCAGTACTTC
CASSPIRDRGGDSSYEQYF
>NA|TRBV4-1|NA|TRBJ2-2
TGCGCCAGCAGCCAAGCCCCTTCTACCGGGGAGCTGTTTTTT
CASSQAPSTGELFF
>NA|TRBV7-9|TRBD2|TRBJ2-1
TGTGCCAGCAGCTTAGGGGCTAGCGGGCGCTACAATGAGCAGTTCTTC
CASSLGASGRYNEQFF
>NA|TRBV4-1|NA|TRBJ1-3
TGCGCCAGCAGCCCGAGGGGGACTGGAAACACCATATATTTT
CASSPRGTGNTIYF
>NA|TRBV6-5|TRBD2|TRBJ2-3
TGTGCCAGCAGTTTGCTAGCGGTTACAGATACGCAGTATTTT
CASSLLAVTDTQYF
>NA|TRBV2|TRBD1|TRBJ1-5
TGTGCCAGCAGTGAACGGACAGGGTTTAGCAATCAGCCCCAGCATTTT
CASSERTGFSNQPQHF
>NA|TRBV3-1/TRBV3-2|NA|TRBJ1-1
TGTGCCAGCAGCCAGGGGCTCGGGAACACTGAAGCTTTCTTT
CASSQGLGNTEAFF
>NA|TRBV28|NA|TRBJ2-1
TGTGCCAGCAGTTTCGACAGTAAGCAGTTCTTC
CASSFDSKQFF
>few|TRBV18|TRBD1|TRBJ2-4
TGTGCCAGCTCACCAGGACAGGCGAACAAAAACATTCAGTACTTC
CASSPGQANKNIQYF
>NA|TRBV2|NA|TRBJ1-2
TGTGCCAGCAGTGGGGGCGGCCAGGGATGGTTCGTACGGTATGGCTACACCTTC
CASSGGGQGWFVRYGYTF
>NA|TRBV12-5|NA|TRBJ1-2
TGTGCTAGTGGTTTGGTCCTGAGGGCTAGCCGGGGCTATGGCTACACCTTC
CASGLVLRASRGYGYTF
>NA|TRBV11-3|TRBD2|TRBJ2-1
TGTGCCAGCAGCCCAGGGACTAGCGGGAGCTACAATGAGCAGTTCTTC
CASSPGTSGSYNEQFF
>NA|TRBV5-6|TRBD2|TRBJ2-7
TGTGCCAGCAGCACCGGGACTAACTACGAGCAGTACTTC
CASSTGTNYEQYF
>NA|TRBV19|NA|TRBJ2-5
TGTGCCAGTAGTCCTCAGGGAAGCGAGACCCAGTACTTC
CASSPQGSETQYF
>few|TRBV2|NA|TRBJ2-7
TGTGCCAGTAGCGTGGGGTTTTCCGAGCAGTACTTC
CASSVGFSEQYF
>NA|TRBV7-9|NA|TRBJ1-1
TGTGCCAGCAGCTCGCTCCGGACAGCTCCTGGGAACACTGAAGCTTTCTTT
CASSSLRTAPGNTEAFF
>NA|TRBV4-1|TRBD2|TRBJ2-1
TGCGCCAGCAGCTCCGCTAGCGGGGGGTCTTACAATGAGCAGTTCTTC
CASSSASGGSYNEQFF
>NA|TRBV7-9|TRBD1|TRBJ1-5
TGTGCCAGCAGCCGGGACAGGGTGGATAGTCAGCCCCAGCATTTT
CASSRDRVDSQPQHF
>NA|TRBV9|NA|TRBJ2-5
TGTGCCAGCAGCGTGCACGGGAAACAAGAGACCCAGTACTTC
CASSVHGKQETQYF
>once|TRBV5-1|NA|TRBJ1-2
TGCGCCAGCAGCTTGGAGTTGCGGGCCCCCGGCTACACCTTC
CASSLELRAPGYTF
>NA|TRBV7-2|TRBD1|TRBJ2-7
TGTGCCAGCAGTGAGACAGGGCCCTACGAGCAGTACTTC
CASSETGPYEQYF
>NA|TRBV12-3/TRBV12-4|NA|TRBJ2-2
TGTGCCAGCAGTCTCAACACCGGGGAGCTGTTTTTT
CASSLNTGELFF